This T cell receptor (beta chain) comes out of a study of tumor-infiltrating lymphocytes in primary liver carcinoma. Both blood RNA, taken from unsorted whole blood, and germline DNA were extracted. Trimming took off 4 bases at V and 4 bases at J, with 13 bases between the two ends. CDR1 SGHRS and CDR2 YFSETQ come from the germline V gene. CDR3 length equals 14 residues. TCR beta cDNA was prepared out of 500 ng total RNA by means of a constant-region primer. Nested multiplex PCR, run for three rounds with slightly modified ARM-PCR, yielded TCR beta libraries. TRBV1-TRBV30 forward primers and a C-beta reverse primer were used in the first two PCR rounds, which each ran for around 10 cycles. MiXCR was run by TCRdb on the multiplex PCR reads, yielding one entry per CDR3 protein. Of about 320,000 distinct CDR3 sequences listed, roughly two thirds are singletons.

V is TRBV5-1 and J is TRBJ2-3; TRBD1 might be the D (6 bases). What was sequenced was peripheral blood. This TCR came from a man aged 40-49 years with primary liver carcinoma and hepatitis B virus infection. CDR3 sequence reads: CASSKGVGPDTQYF. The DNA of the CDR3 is TGCGCCAGCAGCAAGGGGGTAGGCCCAGATACGCAGTATTTT.